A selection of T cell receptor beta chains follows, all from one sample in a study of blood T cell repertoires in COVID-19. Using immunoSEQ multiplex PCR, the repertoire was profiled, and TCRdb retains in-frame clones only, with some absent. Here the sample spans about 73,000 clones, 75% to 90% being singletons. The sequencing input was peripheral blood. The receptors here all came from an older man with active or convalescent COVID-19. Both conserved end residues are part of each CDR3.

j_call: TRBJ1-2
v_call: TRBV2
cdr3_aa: CASIMYRDGYTF

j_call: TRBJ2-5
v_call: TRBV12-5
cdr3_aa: CASGSDRTKYF

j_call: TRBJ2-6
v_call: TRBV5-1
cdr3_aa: CASSPRSSGANVLTF

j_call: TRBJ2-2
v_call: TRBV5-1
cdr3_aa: CASSSGLGGGTGELFF

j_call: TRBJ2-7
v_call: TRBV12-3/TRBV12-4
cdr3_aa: CASSLRTYEQYF

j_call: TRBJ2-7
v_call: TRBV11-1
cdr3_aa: CASSLTGTGPYEQYF

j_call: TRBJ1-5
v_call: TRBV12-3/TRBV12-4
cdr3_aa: CASSFMSNQPQHF

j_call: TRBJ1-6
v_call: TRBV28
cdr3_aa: CASSPVGGWNSPLHF

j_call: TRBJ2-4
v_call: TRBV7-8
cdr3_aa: CASSQLPRDRLAKNIQYF

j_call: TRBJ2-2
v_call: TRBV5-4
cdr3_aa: CASSPSLAGVGTGELFF

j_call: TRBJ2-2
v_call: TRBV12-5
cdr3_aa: CASGFTSGGWTGELFF

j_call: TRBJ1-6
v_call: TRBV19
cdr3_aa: CASSAGQGSSYNSPLHF

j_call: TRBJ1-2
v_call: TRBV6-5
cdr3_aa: CASRGQGTPYGYTF

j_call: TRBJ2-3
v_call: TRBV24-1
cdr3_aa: CATSGGTSGSTDTQYF

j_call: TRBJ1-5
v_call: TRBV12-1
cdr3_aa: CASSFTACYSNQPQHF

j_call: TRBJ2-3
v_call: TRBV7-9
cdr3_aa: CASSFLTGASTDTQYF

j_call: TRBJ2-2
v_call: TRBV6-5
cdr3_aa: CASSYVEGELFF

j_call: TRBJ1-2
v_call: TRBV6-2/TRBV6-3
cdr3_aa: CASSYLEGPYGYTF

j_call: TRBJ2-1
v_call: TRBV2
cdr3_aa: CASSGREFF

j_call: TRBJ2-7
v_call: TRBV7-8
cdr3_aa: CASSLGGYYLTYEQYF

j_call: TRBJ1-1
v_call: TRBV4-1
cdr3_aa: CASSQDRGARVGKNTEAFF

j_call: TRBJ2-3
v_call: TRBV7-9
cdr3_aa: CASSLSLDSTSTDTQYF

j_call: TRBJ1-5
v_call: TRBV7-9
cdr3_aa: CASSGTGNQGQPQHF

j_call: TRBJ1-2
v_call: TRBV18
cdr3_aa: CASSPEGYYGYTF

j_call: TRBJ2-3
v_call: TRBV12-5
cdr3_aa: CASGLGPYTDTQYF

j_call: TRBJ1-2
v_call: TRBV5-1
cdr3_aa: CASSTTGGVNGYTF

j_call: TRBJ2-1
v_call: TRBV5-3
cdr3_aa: CARSSAGTYNEQFF

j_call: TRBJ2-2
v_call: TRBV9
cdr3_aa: CASSVDPGGRTGELFF

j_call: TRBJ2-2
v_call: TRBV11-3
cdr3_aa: CASSPGLAGVPGELFF

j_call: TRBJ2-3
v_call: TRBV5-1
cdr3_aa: CASSLVQGATDTQYF

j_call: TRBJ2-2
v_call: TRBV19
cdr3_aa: CASSKGVGGELFF

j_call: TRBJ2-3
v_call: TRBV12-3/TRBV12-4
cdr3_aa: CASSPTGTDTQYF

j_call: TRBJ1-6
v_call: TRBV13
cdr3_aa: CASSKTGALNSPLHF

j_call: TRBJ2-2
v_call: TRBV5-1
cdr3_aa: CASSRGMNTGELFF

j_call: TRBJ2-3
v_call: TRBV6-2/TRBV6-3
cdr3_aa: CASSPWLAGVTDTQYF

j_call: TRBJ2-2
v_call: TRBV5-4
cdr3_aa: CASRRGTSGRTGELFF

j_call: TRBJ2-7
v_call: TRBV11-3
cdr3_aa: CASSLVSGSVYEQYF

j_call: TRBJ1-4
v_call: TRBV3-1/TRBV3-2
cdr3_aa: CASSQRDRQELFF

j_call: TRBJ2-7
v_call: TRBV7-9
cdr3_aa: CASSPWGQGISYEQYF

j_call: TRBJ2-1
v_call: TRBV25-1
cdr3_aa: CASSLGAVNEQFF

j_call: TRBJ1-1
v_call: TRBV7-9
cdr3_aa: CASSPTGQWAMNTEAFF

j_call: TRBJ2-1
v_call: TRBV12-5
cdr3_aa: CASGLGRSYNEQFF

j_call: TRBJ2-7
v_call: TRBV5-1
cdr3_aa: CASSPGQGSGEQYF

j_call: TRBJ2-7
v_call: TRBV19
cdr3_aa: CASKKAGSYYEQYF